These T cell receptor beta chains were read from a single sample in a study of blood T cells in healthy people across ages. TCRdb ran MiXCR on the 5' RACE reads and lists one entry per CDR3 protein. The table has about 1.7 million distinct CDR3 sequences, 28% seen once. The sequencing input was blood. These receptor sequences come from a woman under 40 in good health. CDR3s include the opening cysteine and the closing phenylalanine or tryptophan. Each record gives: V gene, J gene, CDR3 protein.

V: TRBV29-1
J: TRBJ1-1
CDR3: CSVGTFEAFF

V: TRBV2
J: TRBJ2-5
CDR3: CASSVAFQETQYF

V: TRBV7-2
J: TRBJ2-1
CDR3: CASSTRTSSYNEQFF

V: TRBV20-1
J: TRBJ2-3
CDR3: CSASSGGVTDTQYF

V: TRBV16
J: TRBJ2-3
CDR3: CASSQSGTSGLDTQYF

V: TRBV6-5
J: TRBJ2-7
CDR3: CASRGDRFDYEQYF

V: TRBV3-1
J: TRBJ1-1
CDR3: CASSSRTAGEAFF

V: TRBV20-1
J: TRBJ2-3
CDR3: CTMVASSTDTQYF

V: TRBV5-4
J: TRBJ2-7
CDR3: CASRDAGNYEQYF

V: TRBV20-1
J: TRBJ1-5
CDR3: CSGAGGSNQPQHF

V: TRBV29-1
J: TRBJ2-7
CDR3: CSAGRENSYEQYF

V: TRBV29-1
J: TRBJ2-3
CDR3: CSVEGLAGSSTDTQYF

V: TRBV7-8
J: TRBJ2-7
CDR3: CASSSQRTSGSFEQYF

V: TRBV20-1
J: TRBJ2-1
CDR3: CSARDPGLLYEQFF

V: TRBV2
J: TRBJ2-3
CDR3: CASNSGTRGTQYF

V: TRBV7-3
J: TRBJ2-1
CDR3: CACSSDGTGGNEQFF

V: TRBV20-1
J: TRBJ2-5
CDR3: CSAPSAGGQEQYF

V: TRBV20-1
J: TRBJ2-1
CDR3: CSAYRGTQEGEQFF

V: TRBV12-3/TRBV12-4
J: TRBJ2-5
CDR3: CASSFPPKETQYF

V: TRBV6-2/TRBV6-3
J: TRBJ2-4
CDR3: CASSEQGLRNIQYF

V: TRBV7-2
J: TRBJ1-5
CDR3: CASSFGGYWGNQPQHF

V: TRBV18
J: TRBJ2-5
CDR3: CASSPDRATETQYF

V: TRBV6-4
J: TRBJ2-3
CDR3: CASSETSWDTQYF

V: TRBV7-9
J: TRBJ1-2
CDR3: CASNWAGGYGYTF

V: TRBV7-3
J: TRBJ2-5
CDR3: CASRLTGAGETQYF

V: TRBV10-3
J: TRBJ2-1
CDR3: CAISEPPLDEQFF

V: TRBV6-2/TRBV6-3
J: TRBJ1-1
CDR3: CASSYLGGGTEAFF

V: TRBV12-3/TRBV12-4
J: TRBJ1-1
CDR3: CASSPPGRGDTEAFF

V: TRBV7-9
J: TRBJ1-4
CDR3: CASSTRQSRNEKLFF

V: TRBV7-3
J: TRBJ2-3
CDR3: CASSPQGSVTDTQYF

V: TRBV7-9
J: TRBJ1-6
CDR3: CASSFPLGGEVNSPLHF

V: TRBV20-1
J: TRBJ2-5
CDR3: CSARDSGSRETQYF

V: TRBV5-1
J: TRBJ2-5
CDR3: CASSSLSGGFQETQYF

V: TRBV14
J: TRBJ2-1
CDR3: CASSPLRGMEGSNEQFF

V: TRBV20-1
J: TRBJ1-1
CDR3: CSTRDGGRGRNTEAFF

V: TRBV18
J: TRBJ2-7
CDR3: CASSPPGQGIIYEQYF

V: TRBV4-1
J: TRBJ2-3
CDR3: CASSRTSLAGGYTDTQYF